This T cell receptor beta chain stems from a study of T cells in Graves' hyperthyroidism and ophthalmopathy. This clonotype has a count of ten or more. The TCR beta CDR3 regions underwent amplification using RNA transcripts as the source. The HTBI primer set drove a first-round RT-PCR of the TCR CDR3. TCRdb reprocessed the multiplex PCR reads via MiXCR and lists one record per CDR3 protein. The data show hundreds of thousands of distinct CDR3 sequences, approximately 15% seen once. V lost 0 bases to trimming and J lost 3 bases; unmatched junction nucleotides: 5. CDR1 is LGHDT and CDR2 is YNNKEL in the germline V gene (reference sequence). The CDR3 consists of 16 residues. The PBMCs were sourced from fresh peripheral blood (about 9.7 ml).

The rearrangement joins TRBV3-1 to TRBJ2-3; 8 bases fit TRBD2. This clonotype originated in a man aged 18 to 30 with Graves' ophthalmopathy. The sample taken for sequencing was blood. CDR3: CASSQEGREVTDTQYF. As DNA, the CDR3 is TGTGCCAGCAGCCAAGAAGGGCGGGAGGTAACAGATACGCAGTATTTT.